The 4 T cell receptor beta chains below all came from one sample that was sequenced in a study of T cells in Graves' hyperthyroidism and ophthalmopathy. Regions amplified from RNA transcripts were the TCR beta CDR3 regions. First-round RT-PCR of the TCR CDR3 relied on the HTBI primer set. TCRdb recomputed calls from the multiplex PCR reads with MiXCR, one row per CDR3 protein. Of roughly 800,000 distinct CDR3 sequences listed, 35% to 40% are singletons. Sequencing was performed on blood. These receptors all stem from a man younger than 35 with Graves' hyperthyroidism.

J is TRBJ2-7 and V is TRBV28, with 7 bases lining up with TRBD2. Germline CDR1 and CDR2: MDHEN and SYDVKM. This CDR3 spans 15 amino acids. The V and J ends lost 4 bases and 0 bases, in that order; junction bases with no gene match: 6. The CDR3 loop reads CASSYQRGPSYEQYF. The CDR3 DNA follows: TGTGCCAGCAGTTACCAGCGGGGACCCTCCTACGAGCAGTACTTC.

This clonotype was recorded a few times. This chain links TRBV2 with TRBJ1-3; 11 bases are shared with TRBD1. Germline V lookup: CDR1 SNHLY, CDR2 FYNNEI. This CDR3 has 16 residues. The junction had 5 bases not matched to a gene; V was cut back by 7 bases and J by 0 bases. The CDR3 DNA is TGTGCCAGCACCTCCGGGACAGGGGGCTCTGGAAACACCATATATTTT. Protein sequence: CASTSGTGGSGNTIYF.

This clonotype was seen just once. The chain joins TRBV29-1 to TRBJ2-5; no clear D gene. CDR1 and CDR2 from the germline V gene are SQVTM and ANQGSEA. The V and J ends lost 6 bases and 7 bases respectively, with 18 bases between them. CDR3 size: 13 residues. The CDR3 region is CSVPASPVGTQYF. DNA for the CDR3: TGCAGCGTGCCAGCCAGCCCGGTAGGGACCCAGTACTTC. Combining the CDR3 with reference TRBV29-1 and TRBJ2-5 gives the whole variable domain SAVISQKPSRDICQRGTSLTIQCQVDSQVTMMFWYRQQPGQSLTLIATANQGSEATYESGFVIDKFPISRPNLTFSTLTVSNMSPEDSSIYLCSVPASPVGTQYFGPGTRLLVL.

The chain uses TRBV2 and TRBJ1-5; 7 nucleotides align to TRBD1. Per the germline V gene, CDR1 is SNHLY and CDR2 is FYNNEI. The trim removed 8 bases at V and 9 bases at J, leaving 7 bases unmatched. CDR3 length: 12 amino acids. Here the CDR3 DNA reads TGTGCCAGCGAGGACAGGAGAGCGCCCCAGCATTTT. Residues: CASEDRRAPQHF. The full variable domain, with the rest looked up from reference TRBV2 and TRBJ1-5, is EPEVTQTPSHQVTQMGQEVILRCVPISNHLYFYWYRQILGQKVEFLVSFYNNEISEKSEIFDDQFSVERPDGSNFTLKIRSTKLEDSAMYFCASEDRRAPQHFGDGTRLSIL.